The 8 T cell receptor beta chains below all came from one sample that was sequenced in a study of shared clonotypes between healthy human individuals. Profiling relied on immunoSEQ multiplex PCR, and the TCRdb table lists in-frame clones only, not all of them. The sample has 520,000 or so clones, 70% to 80% seen once. The sequencing input was PBMCs. The receptors were gathered from a woman in her forties in good health. Some clones in this sample may be carry-over from other donors' samples.

Ten or more counts support this clone. The chain combines TRBV7-2 with TRBJ1-2; D gene ambiguous. Germline CDR1 is SGHTA and CDR2 is FQGNSA. The CDR3 has 14 amino acids. The ends were cut back, 5 bases at V and 2 bases at J, with 12 bases in the middle. This CDR3 reads CASSPYGVNYGYTF. The CDR3 DNA is TGTGCCAGCAGCCCGTACGGGGTCAACTATGGCTACACCTTC.

This clone is a singleton in its sample. The chain employs TRBV29-1 and TRBJ2-1; D is undetermined. The CDR3 loop spans 12 amino acids. CDR1 SQVTM and CDR2 ANQGSEA come from the germline V gene. Deletions cut 4 bases from V and 8 bases from J, with 12 bases between. CDR3 bases: TGCAGCGTTGCCGGCCGACGGGATGAGCAGTTCTTC. Its protein is CSVAGRRDEQFF.

Many counts were recorded for this clone. The chain employs TRBV5-8 and TRBJ2-1; 13 bases map to TRBD2. The CDR3 runs to 15 residues. Trimming took 4 bases from V and 6 from J; bases not matched to a gene: 4. Germline V gives CDR1 SGHTS, CDR2 YDEGEE. In DNA, the CDR3 is TGTGCCAGCAGCCTCGGACTAGCGGGGGTCAATGAGCAGTTCTTC. Translation: CASSLGLAGVNEQFF.

This clone has only one observation. The chain employs TRBV28 and TRBJ2-5, with 7 bases fitting TRBD1. The CDR3 has 13 amino acids. V dropped 2 bases and J dropped 4; count of bases not matched to a gene: 1. Germline V lookup: CDR1 MDHEN, CDR2 SYDVKM. The DNA for the CDR3 is TGTGCCAGCAGTTTAGCAGGGGGAGAGACCCAGTACTTC. Translation: CASSLAGGETQYF.

The chain is built from TRBV4-3 and TRBJ1-1, with a weak D call TRBD1 (5 bases). The germline gives CDR1 LGHNA, CDR2 YSLEER. V was trimmed by 0 bases and J by 1 base, leaving 15 bases between them. This CDR3 comprises 17 residues. The CDR3 spells CASSQDTGTPKNTEAFF. Written as DNA, the CDR3 is TGCGCCAGCAGCCAAGACACCGGGACCCCAAAGAACACTGAAGCTTTCTTT.

This clone was detected many times. Other nucleotide sequences in the sample specify the same CDR3. The chain has TRBV6-4 and TRBJ1-1, with unresolved D. The CDR3 contains 13 residues. The ends were cut back, 2 bases at V and 5 bases at J, with 9 bases in the middle. The germline V gene encodes CDR1 MRHNA and CDR2 SNTAGT. The CDR3 DNA reads as TGTGCCAGCAGTGACGAGGGAGGGACTGAAGCTTTCTTT. Its protein product is CASSDEGGTEAFF.

This clone was found many times. V is TRBV7-8 and J is TRBJ1-5, with TRBD1 matching 10 bases. The junction had 13 bases not matched to a gene; V was cut back by 2 bases and J by 3 bases. This CDR3 comprises 19 residues. The germline gives CDR1 SGHVS, CDR2 FQNEAQ. The CDR3 DNA sequence: TGTGCCAGCAGCTTAAGGGAGCTGACAGGGGGCTTCCCCAATCAGCCCCAGCATTTT. Encoded protein: CASSLRELTGGFPNQPQHF.

The gene calls are TRBV5-1 and TRBJ2-3; 8 bases fit TRBD2. The trim removed 0 bases at V and 2 bases at J, leaving 5 bases unmatched. The CDR3 covers 16 residues. Germline CDR1 SGHRS, CDR2 YFSETQ. This CDR3 reads CASSLEVTSDTDTQYF. DNA for the CDR3: TGCGCCAGCAGCTTGGAGGTGACTAGCGACACAGATACGCAGTATTTT.